The 10 T cell receptor beta chains below come from one sample, sequenced in a study of Ad26.COV2.S vaccination and SARS-CoV-2 variants. The treatment was: 15 to 20 received Ad26.COV2.S at low or high dose, single or two shots; a few received placebo; per-sample allocation not given. The samples were gathered on day 63 after the first injection of vaccine or placebo. Some clones are missing from TCRdb's copy, which holds only in-frame ones; the method was immunoSEQ multiplex PCR. There are some 520,000 clones in the sample; 70% to 90% occur only once, and about 13% lies in the top ten. The sample here was peripheral blood, taken in a trial of Ad26.COV2.S vaccine versus placebo. These receptors came from a person between 18 and 59 years old who received the Ad26.COV2.S COVID-19 vaccine or a placebo.

This chain links TRBV25-1 with TRBJ2-3; D ambiguous. The V end was cut by 8 bases, the J end by 3 bases, with 6 bases between. This CDR3 is built from 11 residues. Germline V gene sequence: CDR1 MGHDK, CDR2 SYGVNS. The CDR3 spells CASSMTDTQYF. Here the CDR3 DNA reads TGTGCCAGCTCTATGACAGATACGCAGTATTTT.

The rearrangement links TRBV7-6 to TRBJ2-7; possible D gene TRBD1, 6 bases. Germline CDR1 is SGHVS and CDR2 is FNYEAQ. CDR3 length: 17 amino acids. Trimming shortened V by 5 bases and J by 4 bases, and 24 bases separated the two germline ends. CDR3 DNA sequence: TGTGCCAGCAGCATCCTGCAAGCCTCCGGGACACGATACGAGCAGTACTTC. Protein product: CASSILQASGTRYEQYF.

The chain links TRBV5-6 to TRBJ1-5; 7 bases fit TRBD1. The CDR3 is 15 residues long. J lost 3 bases, V lost 1 base, and 4 bases had no gene match. Germline lookup yields CDR1 SGHDT and CDR2 YYEEEE. CDR3 nucleotide sequence: TGTGCCAGCAGCTTGAGAGGGACAGTCAATCAGCCCCAGCATTTT. Translation gives CASSLRGTVNQPQHF.

The V gene is TRBV5-1, the J gene TRBJ1-2, with D unclear. This CDR3 is 15 amino acids long. CDR1 is SGHRS, CDR2 YFSETQ, per germline. The V gene lost 4 bases and the J gene lost 3 bases, with 16 bases spanning the gap. The CDR3 region is CASSADGRSDYGYTF. As DNA, the CDR3 is TGCGCCAGCAGCGCGGACGGCAGGTCAGACTATGGCTACACCTTC.

V gene TRBV4-3 combines with J gene TRBJ2-3, with TRBD2 identical over 9 bases. Germline-derived CDR1 and CDR2 are LGHNA and YSLEER. The CDR3 spans 15 residues. The V gene end was trimmed by 4 bases and the J gene end by 6 bases; junction bases not matched to a gene: 8. In DNA form, the CDR3 reads TGCGCCAGCAGCCGAAACTTAGCGGGAGCCGATACGCAGTATTTT. Residues: CASSRNLAGADTQYF.

The chain is built from TRBV18 and TRBJ1-1; D is perhaps TRBD1 (6 bases). The CDR3 sequence is 15 residues long. Trimming removed 4 bases from V and 10 bases from J, with 22 bases in between. CDR1 and CDR2 (germline): KGHSH, LQKENI. Written as DNA, the CDR3 is TGTGCCAGCTCACGGGGGGGGCCTTCACAAGGAGCAGCTTTCTTT. This sequence encodes CASSRGGPSQGAAFF. Using reference TRBV18 and TRBJ1-1 for the parts outside the CDR3, the full variable domain is NAGVMQNPRHLVRRRGQEARLRCSPMKGHSHVYWYRQLPEEGLKFMVYLQKENIIDESGMPKERFSAEFPKEGPSILRIQQVVRGDSAAYFCASSRGGPSQGAAFFGQGTRLTVV.

The CDR3 protein is CASSRGGNYGYTF. CDR3 nucleotides: TGTGCCAGCAGCCGCGGGGGGAACTATGGCTACACCTTC. The chain recombines TRBV5-4 with TRBJ1-2; D possibly corresponds to TRBD1 (5 bases). The germline V and J ends were trimmed by 4 bases and 2 bases, with 9 bases remaining between them. Germline loops: CDR1 SGHNT, CDR2 YYREEE (reference sequence). CDR3 length: 13 residues.

The chain recombines TRBV27 with TRBJ1-5; TRBD1 aligns across 11 bases. CDR3 length equals 16 residues. Germline values: CDR1 MNHEY, CDR2 SMNVEV (reference sequence). V lost 11 bases, J lost 3 bases, and 12 bases stayed unmatched. In nucleotides, the CDR3 is TGTGCCCCATACGGGACAGGGGGAATGACCAATCAGCCCCAGCATTTT. Amino acids: CAPYGTGGMTNQPQHF.

The chain employs TRBV7-8 and TRBJ2-3, with 7 bases matching TRBD1. The CDR3 runs to 16 residues. V gave up 5 bases and J gave up 0 bases; unmatched junction bases: 8. CDR1 is SGHVS and CDR2 is FQNEAQ in the germline V gene. CDR3 coding DNA: TGTGCCAGCAGCATCGACAGGGCAACTAGCACAGATACGCAGTATTTT. Protein product: CASSIDRATSTDTQYF.

The CDR3 loop is CASSLGGVGGETQYF. Written as DNA, the CDR3 is TGTGCCAGCAGCTTAGGGGGAGTTGGAGGAGAGACCCAGTACTTC. The chain joins TRBV7-3 to TRBJ2-5; D possibly matches TRBD1 or TRBD2 (5 bases each). Per the germline V gene, CDR1 is SGHTA and CDR2 is FQGTGA. The ends were cut back, 2 bases at V and 4 bases at J, with 14 bases in the middle. The CDR3 sequence is 15 residues long.